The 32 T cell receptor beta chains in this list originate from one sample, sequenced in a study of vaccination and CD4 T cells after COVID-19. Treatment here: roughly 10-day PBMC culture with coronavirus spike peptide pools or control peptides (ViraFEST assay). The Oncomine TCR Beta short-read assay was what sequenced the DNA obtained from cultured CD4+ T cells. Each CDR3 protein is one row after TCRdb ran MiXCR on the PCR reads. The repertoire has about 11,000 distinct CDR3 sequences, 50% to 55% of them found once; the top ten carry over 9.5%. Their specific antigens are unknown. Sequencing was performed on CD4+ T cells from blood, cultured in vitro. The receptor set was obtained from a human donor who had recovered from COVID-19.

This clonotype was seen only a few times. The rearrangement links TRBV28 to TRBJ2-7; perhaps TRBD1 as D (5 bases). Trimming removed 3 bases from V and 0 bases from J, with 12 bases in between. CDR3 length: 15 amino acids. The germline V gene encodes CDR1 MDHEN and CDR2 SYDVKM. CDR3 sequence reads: CASSLGGHNSYEQYF. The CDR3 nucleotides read TGTGCCAGCAGTTTGGGCGGACACAACTCCTACGAGCAGTACTTC.

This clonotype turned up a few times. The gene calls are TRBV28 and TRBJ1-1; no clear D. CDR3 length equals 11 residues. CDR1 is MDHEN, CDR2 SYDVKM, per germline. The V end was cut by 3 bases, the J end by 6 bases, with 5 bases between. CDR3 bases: TGTGCCAGCAGTTTGAGGTCTGAAGCTTTCTTT. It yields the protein CASSLRSEAFF.

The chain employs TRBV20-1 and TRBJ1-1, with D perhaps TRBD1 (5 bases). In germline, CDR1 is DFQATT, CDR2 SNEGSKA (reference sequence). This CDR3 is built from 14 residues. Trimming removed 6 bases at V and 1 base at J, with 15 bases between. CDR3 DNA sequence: TGCAGTGCCCCGAGGGGAGGGAGGAACACTGAAGCTTTCTTT. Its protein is CSAPRGGRNTEAFF.

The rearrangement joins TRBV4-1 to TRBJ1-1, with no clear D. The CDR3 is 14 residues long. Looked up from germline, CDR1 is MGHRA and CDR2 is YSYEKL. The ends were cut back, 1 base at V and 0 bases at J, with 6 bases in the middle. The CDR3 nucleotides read TGCGCCAGCAGCCAAGCTCAGTTGAACACTGAAGCTTTCTTT. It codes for CASSQAQLNTEAFF.

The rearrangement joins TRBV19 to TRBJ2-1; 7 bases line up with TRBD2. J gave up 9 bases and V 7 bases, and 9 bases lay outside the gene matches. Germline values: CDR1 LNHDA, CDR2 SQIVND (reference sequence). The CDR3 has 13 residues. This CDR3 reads CASKVAGGGEQFF. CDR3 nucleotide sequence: TGTGCCAGTAAGGTAGCGGGCGGGGGTGAGCAGTTCTTC.

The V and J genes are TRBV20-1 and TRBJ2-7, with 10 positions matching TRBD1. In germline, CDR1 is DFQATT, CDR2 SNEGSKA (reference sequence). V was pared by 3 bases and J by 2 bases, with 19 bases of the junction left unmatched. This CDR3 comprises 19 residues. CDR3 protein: CSASVLLPFGTGVPYEQYF. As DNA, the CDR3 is TGCAGTGCTAGCGTCCTGTTGCCTTTTGGGACAGGGGTCCCCTACGAGCAGTACTTC.

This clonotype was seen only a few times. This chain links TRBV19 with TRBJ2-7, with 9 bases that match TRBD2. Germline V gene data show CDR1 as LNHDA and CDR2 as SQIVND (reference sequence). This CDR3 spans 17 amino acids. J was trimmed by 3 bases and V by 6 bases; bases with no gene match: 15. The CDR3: CASSGHARTSEGYEQYF. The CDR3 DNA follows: TGTGCCAGTAGCGGCCACGCGCGGACTAGCGAGGGCTACGAGCAGTACTTC. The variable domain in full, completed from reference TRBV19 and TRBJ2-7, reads DGGITQSPKYLFRKEGQNVTLSCEQNLNHDAMYWYRQDPGQGLRLIYYSQIVNDFQKGDIAEGYSVSREKKESFPLTVTSAQKNPTAFYLCASSGHARTSEGYEQYFGPGTRLTVT.

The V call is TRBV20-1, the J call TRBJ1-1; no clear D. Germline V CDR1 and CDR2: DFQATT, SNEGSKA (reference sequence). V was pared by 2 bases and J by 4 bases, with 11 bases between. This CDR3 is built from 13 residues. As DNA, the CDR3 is TGCAGTGCTAGACTGATGAGAAGCACTGAAGCTTTCTTT. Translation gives CSARLMRSTEAFF.

In DNA, the CDR3 is TGTGCCAGCTGTTCCCGGACAGTTGGGACCCAGTACTTC. Residues: CASCSRTVGTQYF. This rearrangement joins TRBV28 to TRBJ2-5; TRBD1 might be the D (6 bases). Looked up from germline, CDR1 is MDHEN and CDR2 is SYDVKM. The CDR3 length is 13 residues. V was clipped by 8 bases and J by 7 bases, with 17 bases between them.

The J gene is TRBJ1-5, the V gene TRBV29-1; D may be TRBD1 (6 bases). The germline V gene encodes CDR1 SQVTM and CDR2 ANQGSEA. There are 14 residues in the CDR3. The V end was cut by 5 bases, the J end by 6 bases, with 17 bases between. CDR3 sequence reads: CSVRRGGGGQPQHF. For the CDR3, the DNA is TGCAGCGTTCGTCGCGGGGGGGGCGGTCAGCCCCAGCATTTT.

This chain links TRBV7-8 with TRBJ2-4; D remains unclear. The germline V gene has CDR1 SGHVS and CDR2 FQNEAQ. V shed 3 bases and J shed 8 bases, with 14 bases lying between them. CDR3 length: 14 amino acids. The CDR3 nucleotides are TGTGCCAGCAGCTTTACACGGTATAAGGACATTCAGTACTTC. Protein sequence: CASSFTRYKDIQYF.

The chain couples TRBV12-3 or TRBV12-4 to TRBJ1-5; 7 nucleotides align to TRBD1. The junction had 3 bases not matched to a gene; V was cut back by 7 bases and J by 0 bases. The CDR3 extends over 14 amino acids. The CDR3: CASTRQGSNQPQHF. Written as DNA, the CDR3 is TGTGCCAGCACACGACAGGGTAGCAATCAGCCCCAGCATTTT.

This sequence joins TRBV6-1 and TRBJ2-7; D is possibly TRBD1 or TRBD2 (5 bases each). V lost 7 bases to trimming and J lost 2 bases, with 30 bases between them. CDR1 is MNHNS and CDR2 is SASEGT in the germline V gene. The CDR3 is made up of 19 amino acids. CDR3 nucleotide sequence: TGTGCCAGCATTCCGCCTTTGGGGCAGTTAGGGGACGGGACCTACGAGCAGTACTTC. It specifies CASIPPLGQLGDGTYEQYF.

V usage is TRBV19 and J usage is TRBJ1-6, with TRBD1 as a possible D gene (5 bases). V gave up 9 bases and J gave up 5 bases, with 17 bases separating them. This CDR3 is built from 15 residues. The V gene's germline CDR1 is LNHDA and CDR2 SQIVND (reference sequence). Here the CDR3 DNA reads TGTGCCAGCTCCCTCTTCCAGGGAAATAATTCACCCCTCCACTTT. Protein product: CASSLFQGNNSPLHF.

CDR3 sequence reads: CAIKPGTAQETQYF. CDR3 sequence (DNA): TGTGCCATCAAGCCCGGGACAGCCCAAGAGACCCAGTACTTC. V usage is TRBV10-3 and J usage is TRBJ2-5; 7 nucleotides line up with TRBD1. Germline CDR1 ENHRY, CDR2 SYGVKD. The CDR3 is made up of 14 amino acids. Germline trimming cut 7 bases from V and 1 base from J; bases unmatched to any gene: 6.

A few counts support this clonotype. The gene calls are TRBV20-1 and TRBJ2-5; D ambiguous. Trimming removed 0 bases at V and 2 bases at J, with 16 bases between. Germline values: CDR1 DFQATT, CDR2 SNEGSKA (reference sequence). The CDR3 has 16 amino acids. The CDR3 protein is CSAREGSATIQETQYF. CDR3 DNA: TGCAGTGCTAGAGAGGGGTCGGCTACCATTCAAGAGACCCAGTACTTC.

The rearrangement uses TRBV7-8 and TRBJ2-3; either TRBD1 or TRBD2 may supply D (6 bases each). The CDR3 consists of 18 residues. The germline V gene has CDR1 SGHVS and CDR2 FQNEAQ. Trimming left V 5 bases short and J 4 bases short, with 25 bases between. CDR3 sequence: CASSPRRGGIVTADTQYF. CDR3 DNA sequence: TGTGCCAGCAGCCCCCGGAGAGGGGGGATAGTAACGGCAGATACGCAGTATTTT. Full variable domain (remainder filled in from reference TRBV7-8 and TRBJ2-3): GAGVSQSPRYKVAKRGQDVALRCDPISGHVSLFWYQQALGQGPEFLTYFQNEAQLDKSGLPSDRFFAERPEGSVSTLKIQRTQQEDSAVYLCASSPRRGGIVTADTQYFGPGTRLTVL.

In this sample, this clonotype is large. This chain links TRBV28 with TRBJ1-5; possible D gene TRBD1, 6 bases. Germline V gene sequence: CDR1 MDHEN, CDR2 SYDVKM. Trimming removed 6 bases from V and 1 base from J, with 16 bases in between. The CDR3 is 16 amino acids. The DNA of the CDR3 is TGTGCCAGCAGCCCCTTGAGGGGGGCCAGCAATCAGCCCCAGCATTTT. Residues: CASSPLRGASNQPQHF.

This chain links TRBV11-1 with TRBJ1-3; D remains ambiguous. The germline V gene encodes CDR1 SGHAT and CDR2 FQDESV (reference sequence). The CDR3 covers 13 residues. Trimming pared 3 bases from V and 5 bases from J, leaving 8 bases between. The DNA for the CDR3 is TGTGCCAGCAGCTTCGGGGAAAGAAACACCATATATTTT. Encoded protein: CASSFGERNTIYF.

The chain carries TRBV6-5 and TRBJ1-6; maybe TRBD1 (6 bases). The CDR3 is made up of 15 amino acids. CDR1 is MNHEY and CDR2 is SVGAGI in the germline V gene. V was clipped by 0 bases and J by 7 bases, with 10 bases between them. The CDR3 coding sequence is TGTGCCAGCAGTTACTCATCAGGGGCGAATTCACCCCTCCACTTT. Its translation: CASSYSSGANSPLHF.

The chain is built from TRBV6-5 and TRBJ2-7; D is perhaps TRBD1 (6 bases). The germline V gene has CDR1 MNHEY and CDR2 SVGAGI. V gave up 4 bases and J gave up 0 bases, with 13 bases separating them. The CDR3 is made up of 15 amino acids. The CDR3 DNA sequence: TGTGCCAGCAGTTTCCCGGGACACAGCTCCTACGAGCAGTACTTC. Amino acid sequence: CASSFPGHSSYEQYF.

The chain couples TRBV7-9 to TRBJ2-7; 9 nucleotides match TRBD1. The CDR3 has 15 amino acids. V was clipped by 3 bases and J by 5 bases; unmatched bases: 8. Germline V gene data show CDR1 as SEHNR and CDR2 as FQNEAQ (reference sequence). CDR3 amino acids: CASSFPGTGSHEQYF. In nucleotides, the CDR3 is TGTGCCAGCAGCTTTCCCGGGACAGGGTCCCACGAGCAGTACTTC.

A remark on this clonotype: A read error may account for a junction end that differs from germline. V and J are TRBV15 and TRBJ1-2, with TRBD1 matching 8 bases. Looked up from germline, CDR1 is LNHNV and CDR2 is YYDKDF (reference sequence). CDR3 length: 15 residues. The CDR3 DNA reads TGTGCCACCAGTAGAGCCGGGACAGGAGATTTAGAGTACACCTTC. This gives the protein CATSRAGTGDLEYTF.

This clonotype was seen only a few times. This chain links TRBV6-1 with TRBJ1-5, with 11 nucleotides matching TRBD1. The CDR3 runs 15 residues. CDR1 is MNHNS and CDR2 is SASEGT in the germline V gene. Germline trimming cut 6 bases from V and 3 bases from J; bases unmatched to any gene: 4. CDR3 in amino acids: CASRRDRGINQPQHF. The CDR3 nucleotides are TGTGCCAGCAGACGGGACAGGGGGATCAATCAGCCCCAGCATTTT.

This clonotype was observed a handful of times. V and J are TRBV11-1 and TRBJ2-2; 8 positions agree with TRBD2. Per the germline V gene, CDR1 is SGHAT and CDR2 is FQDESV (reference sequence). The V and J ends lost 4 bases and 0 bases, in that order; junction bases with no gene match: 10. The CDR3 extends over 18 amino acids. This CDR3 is CASSSGRGRNANTGELFF. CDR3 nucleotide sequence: TGTGCCAGCAGCTCAGGACGCGGGAGGAACGCGAACACCGGGGAGCTGTTTTTT.

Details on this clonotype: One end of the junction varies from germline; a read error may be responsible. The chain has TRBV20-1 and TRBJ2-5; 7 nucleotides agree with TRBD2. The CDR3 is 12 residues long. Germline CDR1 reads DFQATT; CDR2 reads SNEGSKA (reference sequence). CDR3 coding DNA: TGCAGTGTTAGAATCGGGAGGCAGACCCAGTACTTC. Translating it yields CSVRIGRQTQYF.

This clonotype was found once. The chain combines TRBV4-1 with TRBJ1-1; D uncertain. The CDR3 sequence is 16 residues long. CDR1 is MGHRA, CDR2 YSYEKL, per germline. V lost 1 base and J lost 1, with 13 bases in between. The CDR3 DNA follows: TGCGCCAGCAGCCAAGTTTTCGACCGTCGGAACACTGAAGCTTTCTTT. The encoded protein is CASSQVFDRRNTEAFF.

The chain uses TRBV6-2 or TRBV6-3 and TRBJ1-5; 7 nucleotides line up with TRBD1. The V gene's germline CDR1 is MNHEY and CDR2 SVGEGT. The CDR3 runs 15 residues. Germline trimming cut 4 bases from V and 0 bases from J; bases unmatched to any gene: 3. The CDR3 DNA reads TGTGCCAGCAGTTGGGGGACAGATAGCAATCAGCCCCAGCATTTT. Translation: CASSWGTDSNQPQHF.

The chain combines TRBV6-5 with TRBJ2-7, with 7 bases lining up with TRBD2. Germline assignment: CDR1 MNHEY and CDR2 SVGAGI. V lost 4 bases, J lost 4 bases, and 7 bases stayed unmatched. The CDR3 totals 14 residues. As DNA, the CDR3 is TGTGCCAGCAGTTCAGGCGGGAGTTTTTACGAGCAGTACTTC. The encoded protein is CASSSGGSFYEQYF.

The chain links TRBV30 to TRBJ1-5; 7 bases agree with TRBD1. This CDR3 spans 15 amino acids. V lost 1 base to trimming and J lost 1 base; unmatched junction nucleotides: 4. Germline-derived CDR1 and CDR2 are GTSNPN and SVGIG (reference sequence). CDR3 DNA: TGTGCCTGGAGTGGAGGGGGCGGGAGCAATCAGCCCCAGCATTTT. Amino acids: CAWSGGGGSNQPQHF.

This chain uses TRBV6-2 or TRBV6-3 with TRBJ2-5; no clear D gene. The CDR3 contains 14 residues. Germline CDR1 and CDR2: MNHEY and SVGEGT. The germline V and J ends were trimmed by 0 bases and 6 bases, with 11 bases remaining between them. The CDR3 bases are TGTGCCAGCAGTTACTCGATCGGGTTGCAGACCCAGTACTTC. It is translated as CASSYSIGLQTQYF.

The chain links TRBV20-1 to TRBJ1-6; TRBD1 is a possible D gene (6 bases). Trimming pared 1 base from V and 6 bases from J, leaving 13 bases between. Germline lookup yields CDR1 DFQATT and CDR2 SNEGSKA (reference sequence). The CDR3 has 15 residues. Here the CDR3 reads CSARGGAGANSPLHF. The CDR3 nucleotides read TGCAGTGCTAGAGGGGGGGCGGGGGCTAATTCACCCCTCCACTTT.